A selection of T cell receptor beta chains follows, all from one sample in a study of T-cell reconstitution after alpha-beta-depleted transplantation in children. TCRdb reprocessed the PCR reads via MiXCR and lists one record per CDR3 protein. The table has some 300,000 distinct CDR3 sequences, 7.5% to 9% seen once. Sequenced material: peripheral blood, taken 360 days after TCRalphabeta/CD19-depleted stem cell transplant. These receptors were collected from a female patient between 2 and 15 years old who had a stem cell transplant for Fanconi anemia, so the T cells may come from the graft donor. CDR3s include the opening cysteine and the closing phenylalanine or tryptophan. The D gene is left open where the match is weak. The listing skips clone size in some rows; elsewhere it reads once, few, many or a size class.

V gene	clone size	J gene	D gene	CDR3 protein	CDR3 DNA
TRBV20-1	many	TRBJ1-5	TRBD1	CSAKTGMSNQPQHF	TGCAGTGCCAAGACAGGGATGAGCAATCAGCCCCAGCATTTT
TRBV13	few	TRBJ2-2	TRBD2	CASSTLSGGDTGELFF	TGTGCCAGCAGCACCCTTAGCGGGGGGGACACCGGGGAGCTGTTTTTT
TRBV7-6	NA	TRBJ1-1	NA	CASTKVGGNTEAFF	TGTGCCAGCACCAAAGTGGGGGGGAACACTGAAGCTTTCTTT
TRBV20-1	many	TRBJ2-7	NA	CSARVRTTESTYEQYF	TGCAGTGCTAGAGTCCGAACGACAGAGAGCACCTACGAGCAGTACTTC
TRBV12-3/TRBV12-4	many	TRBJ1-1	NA	CASTQAPRERLLEAFF	TGTGCCAGCACCCAGGCCCCCAGAGAGAGGTTACTCGAAGCTTTCTTT
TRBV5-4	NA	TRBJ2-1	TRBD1	CASSPWDRVNEQFF	TGTGCCAGCAGCCCCTGGGACAGGGTAAATGAGCAGTTCTTC
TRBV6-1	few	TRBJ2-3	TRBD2	CATTLAGVHTQYF	TGTGCCACCACACTAGCGGGGGTTCATACGCAGTATTTT
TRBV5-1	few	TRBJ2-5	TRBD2	CASRPGGAEETQYF	TGCGCCAGCCGACCCGGGGGGGCGGAAGAGACCCAGTACTTC
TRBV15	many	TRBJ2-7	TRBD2	CATGLAGSYEQYF	TGTGCCACCGGGCTAGCGGGGTCCTACGAGCAGTACTTC
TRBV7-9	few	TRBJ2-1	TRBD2	CASSGRTSGRGLNEQFF	TGTGCCAGCAGCGGCAGGACTAGCGGGAGAGGGCTCAATGAGCAGTTCTTC
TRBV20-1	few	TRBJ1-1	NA	CSATSGAWVEAFF	TGCAGTGCTACGTCAGGGGCTTGGGTTGAAGCTTTCTTT
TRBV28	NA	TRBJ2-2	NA	CASSEGTLYTGELFF	TGTGCCAGCAGCGAAGGGACTCTTTACACCGGGGAGCTGTTTTTT
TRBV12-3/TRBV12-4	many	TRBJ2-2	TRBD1	CALGQGGTGELFF	TGTGCCCTCGGACAGGGAGGTACCGGGGAGCTGTTTTTT
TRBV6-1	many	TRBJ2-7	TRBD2	CASSEQELAGTFPYEQYF	TGTGCCAGCAGTGAACAGGAACTAGCGGGAACATTTCCCTACGAGCAGTACTTC
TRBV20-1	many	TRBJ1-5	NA	CSASAPRGKNSNQPQHF	TGCAGTGCTAGTGCCCCACGGGGGAAAAATAGCAATCAGCCCCAGCATTTT
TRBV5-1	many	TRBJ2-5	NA	CASSLARGAGETQYF	TGCGCCAGCAGCTTGGCAAGGGGGGCCGGTGAGACCCAGTACTTC
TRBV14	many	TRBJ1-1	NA	CASSQDPLVRDNTEAFF	TGTGCCAGCAGCCAAGATCCCCTTGTGCGGGATAACACTGAAGCTTTCTTT
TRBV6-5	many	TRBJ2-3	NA	CASSYRAGGTDTQYF	TGTGCCAGCAGTTACAGGGCAGGGGGCACAGATACGCAGTATTTT
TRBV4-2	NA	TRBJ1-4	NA	CASSQEVRAYNEKLFF	TGTGCCAGCAGCCAAGAAGTTAGGGCTTATAATGAAAAACTGTTTTTT
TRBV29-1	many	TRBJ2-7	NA	CSVGVYEQYF	TGCAGCGTGGGGGTCTACGAGCAGTACTTC
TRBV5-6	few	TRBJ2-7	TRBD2	CASSLGLAAIYEQYF	TGTGCCAGCAGCTTGGGACTAGCGGCGATCTACGAGCAGTACTTC
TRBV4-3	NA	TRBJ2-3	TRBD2	CASSQDRRGNTDTQYF	TGCGCCAGCAGCCAAGATCGGCGGGGGAACACAGATACGCAGTATTTT
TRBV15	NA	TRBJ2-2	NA	CATSFFPGENTGELFF	TGTGCCACCAGCTTTTTCCCGGGGGAGAACACCGGGGAGCTGTTTTTT
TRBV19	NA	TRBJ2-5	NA	CASSRPVTSGSGGREETQYF	TGTGCCAGTAGTAGACCGGTAACCTCTGGGAGTGGTGGCAGGGAAGAGACCCAGTACTTC
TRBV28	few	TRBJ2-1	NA	CASTGLGTYNEQFF	TGTGCCAGCACGGGGCTGGGGACCTACAATGAGCAGTTCTTC
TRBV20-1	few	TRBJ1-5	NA	CSCSQTGGGQPQHF	TGCAGTTGCTCACAGACAGGAGGGGGTCAGCCCCAGCATTTT
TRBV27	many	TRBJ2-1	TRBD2	CASSLVRGVGDEQFF	TGTGCCAGCAGTTTGGTGCGGGGGGTAGGAGATGAGCAGTTCTTC